Presented here are 3 T cell receptor beta chains from one specimen sequenced in a study of metastatic and nonmetastatic thyroid tumors (dated by TCRdb to about 2020). Libraries were prepared through PCR. Instrument used: Illumina HiSeq 4000. TCRdb reworked the public reads: Q25 trimming with fastp, MiXCR clone assembly, productive beta chains retained. Within this sample are 25,000 to 35,000 clones, with 30% of them counted one time only. Over 30% of the sample rests with the top ten. No treatment had been received by any patient before thyroid surgery. Sequenced input: blood. The source of these receptors is a female donor with papillary thyroid cancer or a benign thyroid nodule (not recorded which). Some clones in this sample may be carry-over from other donors' samples.

In the case of this clone: This may come from a read error, since a much larger clone is one base off. This chain connects TRBV9 to TRBJ2-2, with D unresolved. Germline V CDR1 and CDR2: SGDLS, YYNGEE. The CDR3 spans 15 residues. CDR3: CASSPNVWNAGELFF. In nucleotides, the CDR3 is TGTGCCAGCAGCCCTAACGTATGGAACGCCGGGGAGCTGTTTTTT.

This clone appeared many times. This rearrangement joins TRBV11-2 to TRBJ2-7; D is ambiguous. Germline-derived CDR1 and CDR2 are SGHAT and FQNNGV. The CDR3 has 13 residues. V lost 7 bases, J lost 3 bases, and 13 bases lay in between. The CDR3 is CASTLPGSYEQYF. CDR3 sequence (DNA): TGTGCCAGCACCCTCCCCGGCAGCTACGAGCAGTACTTC.

As for this clone: Its ends do not fully match the called genes, so a read error is possible. This rearrangement joins TRBV30 to TRBJ1-1, with D perhaps matching TRBD1 (5 bases). Germline-derived CDR1 and CDR2 are GTSNPN and SVGIG (reference sequence). The CDR3 loop spans 13 amino acids. The CDR3 DNA reads as TGTGCCAGGAGTCCCTGGGGCGACACTGCAGCTTTCTTT. Its protein product is CARSPWGDTAAFF.